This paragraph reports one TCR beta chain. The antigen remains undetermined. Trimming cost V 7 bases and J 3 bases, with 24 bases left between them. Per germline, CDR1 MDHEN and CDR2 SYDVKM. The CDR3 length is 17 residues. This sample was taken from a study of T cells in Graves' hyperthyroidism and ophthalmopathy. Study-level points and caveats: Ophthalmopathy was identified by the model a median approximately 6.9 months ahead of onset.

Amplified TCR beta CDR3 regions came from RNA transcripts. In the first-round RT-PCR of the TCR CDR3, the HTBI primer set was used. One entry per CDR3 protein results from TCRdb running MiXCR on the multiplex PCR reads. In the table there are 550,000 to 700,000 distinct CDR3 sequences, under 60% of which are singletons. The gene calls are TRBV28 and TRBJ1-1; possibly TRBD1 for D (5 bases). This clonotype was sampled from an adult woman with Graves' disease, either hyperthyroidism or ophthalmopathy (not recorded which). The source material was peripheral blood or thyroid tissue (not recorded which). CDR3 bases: TGTGCCAGCACCGGTTTACGGGGGGTTTTCGTGGACACTGAAGCTTTCTTT. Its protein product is CASTGLRGVFVDTEAFF.